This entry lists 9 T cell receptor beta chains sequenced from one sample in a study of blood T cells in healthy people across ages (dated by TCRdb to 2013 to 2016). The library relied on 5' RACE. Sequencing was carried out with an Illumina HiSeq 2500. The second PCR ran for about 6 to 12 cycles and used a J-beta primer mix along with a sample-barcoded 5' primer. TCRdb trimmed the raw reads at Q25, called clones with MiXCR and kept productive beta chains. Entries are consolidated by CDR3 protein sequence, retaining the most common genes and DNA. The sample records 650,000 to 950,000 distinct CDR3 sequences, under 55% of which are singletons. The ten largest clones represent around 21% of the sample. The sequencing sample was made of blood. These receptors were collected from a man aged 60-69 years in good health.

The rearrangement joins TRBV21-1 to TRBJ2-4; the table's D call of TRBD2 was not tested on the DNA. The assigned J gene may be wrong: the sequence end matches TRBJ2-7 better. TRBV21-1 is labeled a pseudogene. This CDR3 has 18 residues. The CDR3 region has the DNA TGTGCCAGCAGCAAACCCCGACTAGCGGGGGCTCCTAAGGACGAGCAGTACTTC. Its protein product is CASSKPRLAGAPKDEQYF.

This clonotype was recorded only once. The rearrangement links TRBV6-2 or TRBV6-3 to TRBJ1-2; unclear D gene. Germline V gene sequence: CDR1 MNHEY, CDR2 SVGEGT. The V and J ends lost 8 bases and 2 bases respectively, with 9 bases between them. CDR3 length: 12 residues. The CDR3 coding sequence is TGTGCCAGCGAGACCCCAAACTATGGCTACACCTTC. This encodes CASETPNYGYTF.

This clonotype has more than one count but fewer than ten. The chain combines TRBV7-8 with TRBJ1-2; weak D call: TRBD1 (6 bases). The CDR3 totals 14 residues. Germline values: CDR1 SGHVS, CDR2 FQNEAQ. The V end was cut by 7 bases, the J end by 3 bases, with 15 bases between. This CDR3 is CASTPRGEYYGYTF. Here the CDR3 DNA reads TGTGCCAGCACCCCTAGGGGGGAGTACTATGGCTACACCTTC.

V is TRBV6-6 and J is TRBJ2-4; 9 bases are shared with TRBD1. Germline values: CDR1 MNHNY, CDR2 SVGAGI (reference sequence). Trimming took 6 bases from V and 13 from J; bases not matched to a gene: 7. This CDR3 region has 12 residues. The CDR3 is CASSQNRGQQYF. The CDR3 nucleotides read TGTGCCAGCAGCCAGAACAGGGGGCAGCAGTACTTC.

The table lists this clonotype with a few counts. CDR3 protein: CASSSSDFNNEQFF. As DNA, the CDR3 is TGTGCCAGCAGCTCCTCAGACTTCAACAATGAGCAGTTCTTC. This chain connects TRBV9 to TRBJ2-1, with D unclear. This CDR3 has 14 residues. Per the germline V gene, CDR1 is SGDLS and CDR2 is YYNGEE. The ends were cut back, 4 bases at V and 5 bases at J, with 13 bases in the middle.

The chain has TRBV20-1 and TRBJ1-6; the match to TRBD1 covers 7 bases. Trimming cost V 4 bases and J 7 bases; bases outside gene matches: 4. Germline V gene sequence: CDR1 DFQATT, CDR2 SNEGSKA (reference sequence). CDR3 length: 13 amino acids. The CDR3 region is CSAKAGGNSPLHF. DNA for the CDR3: TGCAGTGCTAAGGCAGGGGGAAATTCACCCCTCCACTTT.

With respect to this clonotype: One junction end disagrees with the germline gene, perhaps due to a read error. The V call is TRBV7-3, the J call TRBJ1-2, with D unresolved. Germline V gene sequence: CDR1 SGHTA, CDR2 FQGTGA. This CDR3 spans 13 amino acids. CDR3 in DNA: TGTGCCAGCAGCTTAACCAGAGAAAGTGGCTACACCTTT. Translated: CASSLTRESGYTF. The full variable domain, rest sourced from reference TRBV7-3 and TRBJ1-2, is GAGVSQTPSNKVTEKGKYVELRCDPISGHTALYWYRQSLGQGPEFLIYFQGTGAADDSGLPNDRFFAVRPEGSVSTLKIQRTERGDSAVYLCASSLTRESGYTFGSGTRLTVV.

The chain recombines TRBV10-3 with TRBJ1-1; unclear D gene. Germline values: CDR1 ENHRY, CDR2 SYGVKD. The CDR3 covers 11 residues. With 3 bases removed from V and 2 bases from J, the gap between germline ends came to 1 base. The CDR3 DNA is TGTGCCATCAGTGAAAACACTGAAGCTTTCTTT. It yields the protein CAISENTEAFF.

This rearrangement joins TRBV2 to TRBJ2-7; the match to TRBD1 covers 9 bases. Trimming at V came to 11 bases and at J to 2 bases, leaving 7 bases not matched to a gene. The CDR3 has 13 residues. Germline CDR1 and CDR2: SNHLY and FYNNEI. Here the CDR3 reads CASMGQGPYEQYF. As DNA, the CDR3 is TGTGCCTCAATGGGACAGGGACCCTACGAGCAGTACTTC.